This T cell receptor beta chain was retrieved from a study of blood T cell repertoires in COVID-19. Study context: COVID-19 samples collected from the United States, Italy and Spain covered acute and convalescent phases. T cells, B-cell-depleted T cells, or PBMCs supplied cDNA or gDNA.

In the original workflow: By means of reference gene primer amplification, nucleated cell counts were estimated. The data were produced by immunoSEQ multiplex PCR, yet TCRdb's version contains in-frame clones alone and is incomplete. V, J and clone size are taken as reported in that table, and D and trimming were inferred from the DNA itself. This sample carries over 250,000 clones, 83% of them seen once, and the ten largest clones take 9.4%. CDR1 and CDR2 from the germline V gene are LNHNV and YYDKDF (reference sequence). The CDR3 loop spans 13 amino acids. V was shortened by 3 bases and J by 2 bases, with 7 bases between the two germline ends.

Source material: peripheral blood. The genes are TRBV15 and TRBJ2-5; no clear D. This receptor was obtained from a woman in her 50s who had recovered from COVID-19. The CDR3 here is CATSRSGQETQYF. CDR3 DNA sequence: TGTGCCACCAGCAGGTCCGGTCAAGAGACCCAGTACTTC.